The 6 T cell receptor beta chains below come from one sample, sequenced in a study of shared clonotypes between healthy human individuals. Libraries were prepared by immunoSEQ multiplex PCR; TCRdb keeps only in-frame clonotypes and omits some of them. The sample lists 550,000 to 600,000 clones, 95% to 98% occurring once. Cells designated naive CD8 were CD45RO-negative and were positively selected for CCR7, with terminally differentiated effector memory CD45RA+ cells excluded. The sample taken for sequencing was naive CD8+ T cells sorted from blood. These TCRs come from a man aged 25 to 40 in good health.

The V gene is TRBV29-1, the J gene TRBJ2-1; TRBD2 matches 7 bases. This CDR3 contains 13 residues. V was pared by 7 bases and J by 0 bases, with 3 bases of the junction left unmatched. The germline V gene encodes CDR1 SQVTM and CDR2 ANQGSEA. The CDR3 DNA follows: TGCAGCGCTACTAGCGTCTCCTACAATGAGCAGTTCTTC. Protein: CSATSVSYNEQFF.

The CDR3 region is CASSYPPYNEQFF. CDR3 nucleotide sequence: TGTGCCAGCAGCTACCCCCCCTACAATGAGCAGTTCTTC. V and J are TRBV7-3 and TRBJ2-1; D ambiguous. V was clipped by 4 bases and J by 2 bases, with 6 bases between them. The CDR3 is made up of 13 amino acids. CDR1 and CDR2 from the germline V gene are SGHTA and FQGTGA.

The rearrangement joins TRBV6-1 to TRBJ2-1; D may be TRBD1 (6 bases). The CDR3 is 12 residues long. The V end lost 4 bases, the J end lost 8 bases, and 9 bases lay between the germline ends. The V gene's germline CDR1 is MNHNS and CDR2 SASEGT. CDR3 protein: CASSVKGDEQFF. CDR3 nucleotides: TGTGCCAGCAGTGTCAAGGGGGATGAGCAGTTCTTC.

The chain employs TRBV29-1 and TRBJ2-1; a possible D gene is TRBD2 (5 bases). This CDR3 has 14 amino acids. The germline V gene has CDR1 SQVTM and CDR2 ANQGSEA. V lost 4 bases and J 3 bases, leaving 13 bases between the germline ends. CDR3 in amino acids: CSVVPRELYNEQFF. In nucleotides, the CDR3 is TGCAGCGTTGTTCCCCGGGAACTCTACAATGAGCAGTTCTTC.

The CDR3 nucleotides are TGTGCCAGCAGACAATCTAGCGCTTCCTCGAACACCGGGGAGCTGTTTTTT. This translates into CASRQSSASSNTGELFF. The rearrangement uses TRBV6-4 and TRBJ2-2, with D maybe TRBD2 (6 bases). This CDR3 spans 17 amino acids. Per the germline V gene, CDR1 is MRHNA and CDR2 is SNTAGT. The V and J ends lost 6 bases and 0 bases respectively, with 17 bases between them.

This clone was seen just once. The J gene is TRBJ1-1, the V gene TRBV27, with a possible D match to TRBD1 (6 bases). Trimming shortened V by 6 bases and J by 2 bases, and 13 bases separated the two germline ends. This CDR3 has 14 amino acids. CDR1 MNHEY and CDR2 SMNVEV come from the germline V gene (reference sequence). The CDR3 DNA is TGTGCCAGCAGCGAGTGGGGGGCCAACACTGAAGCTTTCTTT. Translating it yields CASSEWGANTEAFF.